This T cell receptor beta chain comes out of a study of T cell responses to AZD1222 COVID-19 vaccine. The CDR3 runs 17 residues. In germline, CDR1 is LNHNV, CDR2 YYDKDF (reference sequence). Trimming pared 0 bases from V and 0 bases from J, leaving 12 bases between. General study findings and limits: A mostly white British donor set with more females was recruited, and clonal diversity was possibly underestimated. Unmutated variant regions reportedly attract nearly half of all spike-specific TCRs.

This clone was counted a few times. Its cognate antigen is unknown. Clones were read by immunoSEQ multiplex PCR, and TCRdb kept only the in-frame ones, dropping some. The sample holds around 66,000 clones, roughly 84% seen once. The chain employs TRBV15 and TRBJ2-1; unclear D gene. The clonotype was recovered from an adult in good health. The specimen comprised peripheral blood, sampled on day 0 of AZD1222 vaccination. As DNA, the CDR3 is TGTGCCACCAGCAGAGAGGTCGGCAGGAGCTCCTACAATGAGCAGTTCTTC. Its translation is CATSREVGRSSYNEQFF.